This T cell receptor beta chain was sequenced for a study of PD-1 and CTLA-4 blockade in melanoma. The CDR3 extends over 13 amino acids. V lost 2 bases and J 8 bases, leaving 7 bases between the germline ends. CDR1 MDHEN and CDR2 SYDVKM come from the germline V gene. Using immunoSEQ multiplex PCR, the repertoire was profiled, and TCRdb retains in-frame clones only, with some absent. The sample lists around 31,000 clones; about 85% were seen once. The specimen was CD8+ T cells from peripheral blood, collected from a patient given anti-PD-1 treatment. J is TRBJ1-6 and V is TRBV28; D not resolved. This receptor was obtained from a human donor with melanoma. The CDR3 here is CASSLNPHSPLHF. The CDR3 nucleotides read TGTGCCAGCAGTTTAAACCCTCATTCACCCCTCCACTTT.